This T cell receptor beta chain was documented in a study of cytomegalovirus exposure and HLA in healthy donors. General study results and limits: High sensitivity and specificity were reportedly achieved when the classifier diagnosed cytomegalovirus status. Later examination showed HLA-associated TCR beta chains had greater clonal expansion than equally common others.

In regard to this clone: Antigen: not known.

The PCR used 60 Vbeta and 13 Jbeta primers. The protocol was immunoSEQ multiplex PCR, while the TCRdb copy is restricted to in-frame clones and leaves out a portion. The table has tens of thousands of clones, around 70% seen once. This clonotype was sampled from a woman in her thirties in good health and CMV-seronegative. Sequenced material: PBMCs.

The CDR3 bases are TGCAGCGTGGGGAGCGCGACTAGCACAGATACGCAGTATTTT. It specifies CSVGSATSTDTQYF. This chain joins TRBV29-1 and TRBJ2-3, with D perhaps matching TRBD2 (5 bases). The CDR3 is made up of 14 amino acids. V dropped 6 bases and J dropped 0 bases, with 13 bases sitting between them. Germline-derived CDR1 and CDR2 are SQVTM and ANQGSEA.